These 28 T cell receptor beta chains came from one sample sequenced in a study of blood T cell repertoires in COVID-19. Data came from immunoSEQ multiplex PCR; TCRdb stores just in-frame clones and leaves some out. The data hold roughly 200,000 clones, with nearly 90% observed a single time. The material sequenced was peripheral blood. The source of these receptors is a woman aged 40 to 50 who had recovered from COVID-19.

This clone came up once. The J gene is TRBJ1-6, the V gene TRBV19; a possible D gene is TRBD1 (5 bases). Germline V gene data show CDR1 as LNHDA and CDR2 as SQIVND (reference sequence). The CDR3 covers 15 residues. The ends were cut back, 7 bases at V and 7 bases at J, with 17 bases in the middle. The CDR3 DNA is TGTGCCAGTACCCTGACGGGCAGGGCCAATTCACCCCTCCACTTT. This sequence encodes CASTLTGRANSPLHF.

The CDR3 sequence is CASSQEPPGQNSYGNEQFF. The CDR3 nucleotides read TGCGCCAGCAGCCAAGAACCCCCGGGACAGAACTCGTATGGCAATGAGCAGTTCTTC. The V call is TRBV4-1, the J call TRBJ2-1, with TRBD1 matching 7 bases. V trimming: 0 bases; J trimming: 6 bases; junction bases outside the gene matches: 17. Germline CDR1 and CDR2: MGHRA and YSYEKL. This CDR3 has 19 residues.

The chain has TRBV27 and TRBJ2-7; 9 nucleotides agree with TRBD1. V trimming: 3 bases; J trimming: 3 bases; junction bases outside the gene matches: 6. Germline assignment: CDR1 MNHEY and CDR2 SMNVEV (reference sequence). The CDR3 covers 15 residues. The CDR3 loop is CASSLDRGEGYEQYF. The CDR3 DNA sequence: TGTGCCAGCAGTTTGGACAGGGGTGAAGGCTACGAGCAGTACTTC.

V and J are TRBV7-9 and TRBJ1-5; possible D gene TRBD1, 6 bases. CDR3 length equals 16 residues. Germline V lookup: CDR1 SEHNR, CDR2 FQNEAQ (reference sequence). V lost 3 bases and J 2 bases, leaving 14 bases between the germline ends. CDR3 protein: CASSFGGLGGNQPQHF. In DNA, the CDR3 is TGTGCCAGCAGCTTTGGGGGCTTGGGTGGCAATCAGCCCCAGCATTTT.

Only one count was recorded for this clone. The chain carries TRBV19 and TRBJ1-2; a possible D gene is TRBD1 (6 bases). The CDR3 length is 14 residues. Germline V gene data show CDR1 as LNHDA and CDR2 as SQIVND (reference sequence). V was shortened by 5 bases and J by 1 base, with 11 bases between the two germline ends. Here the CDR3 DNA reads TGTGCCAGTAGTTTACAGGGATATAACTATGGCTACACCTTC. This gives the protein CASSLQGYNYGYTF.

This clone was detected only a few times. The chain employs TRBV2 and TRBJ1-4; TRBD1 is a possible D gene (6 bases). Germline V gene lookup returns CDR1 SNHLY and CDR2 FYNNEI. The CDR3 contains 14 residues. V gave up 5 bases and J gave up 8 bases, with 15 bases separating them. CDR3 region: CASSLYREREKLFF. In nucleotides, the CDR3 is TGTGCCAGCAGTCTCTACAGGGAACGGGAAAAACTGTTTTTT.

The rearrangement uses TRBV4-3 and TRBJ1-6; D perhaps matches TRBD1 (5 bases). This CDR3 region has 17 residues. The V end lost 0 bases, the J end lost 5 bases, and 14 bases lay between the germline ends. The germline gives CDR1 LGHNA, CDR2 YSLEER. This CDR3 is CASSQDIRGGNNSPLHF. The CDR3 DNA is TGCGCCAGCAGCCAAGATATTCGGGGGGGTAATAATTCACCCCTCCACTTT.

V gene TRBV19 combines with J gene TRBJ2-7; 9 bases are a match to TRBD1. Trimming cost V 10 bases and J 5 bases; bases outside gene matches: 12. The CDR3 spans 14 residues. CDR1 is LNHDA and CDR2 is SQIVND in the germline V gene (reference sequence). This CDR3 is CANLTGTGPHEQYF. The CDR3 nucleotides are TGTGCCAATTTGACCGGGACAGGGCCCCACGAGCAGTACTTC.

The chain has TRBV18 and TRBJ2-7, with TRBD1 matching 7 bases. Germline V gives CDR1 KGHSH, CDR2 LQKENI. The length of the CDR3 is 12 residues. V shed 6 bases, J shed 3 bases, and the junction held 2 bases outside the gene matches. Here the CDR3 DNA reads TGTGCCAGCTCGGGACAGAACTACGAGCAGTACTTC. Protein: CASSGQNYEQYF.

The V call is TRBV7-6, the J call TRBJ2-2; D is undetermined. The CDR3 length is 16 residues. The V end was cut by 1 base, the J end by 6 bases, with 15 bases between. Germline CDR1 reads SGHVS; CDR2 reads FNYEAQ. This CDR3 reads CASSLVAASAPGELFF. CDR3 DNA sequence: TGTGCCAGCAGCTTAGTGGCGGCTAGTGCCCCCGGGGAGCTGTTTTTT.

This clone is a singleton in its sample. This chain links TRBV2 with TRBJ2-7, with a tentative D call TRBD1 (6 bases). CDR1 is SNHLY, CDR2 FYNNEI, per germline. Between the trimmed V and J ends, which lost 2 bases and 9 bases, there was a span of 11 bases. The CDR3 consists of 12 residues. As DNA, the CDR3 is TGTGCCAGCAGTGAACCACAGGGACGGCAGTACTTC. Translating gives CASSEPQGRQYF.

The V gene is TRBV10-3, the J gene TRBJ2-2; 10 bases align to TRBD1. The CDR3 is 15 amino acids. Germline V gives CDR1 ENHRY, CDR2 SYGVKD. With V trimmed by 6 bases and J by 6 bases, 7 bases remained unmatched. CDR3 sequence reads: CAISPGQGISGELFF. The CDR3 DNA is TGTGCCATCAGCCCGGGACAGGGGATATCCGGGGAGCTGTTTTTT.

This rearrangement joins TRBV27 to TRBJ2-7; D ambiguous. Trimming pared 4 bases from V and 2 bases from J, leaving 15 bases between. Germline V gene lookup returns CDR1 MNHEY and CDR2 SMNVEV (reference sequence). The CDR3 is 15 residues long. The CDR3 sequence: CASSSSVRGAYEQYF. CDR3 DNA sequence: TGTGCCAGCAGTTCGAGCGTCAGAGGAGCCTACGAGCAGTACTTC.

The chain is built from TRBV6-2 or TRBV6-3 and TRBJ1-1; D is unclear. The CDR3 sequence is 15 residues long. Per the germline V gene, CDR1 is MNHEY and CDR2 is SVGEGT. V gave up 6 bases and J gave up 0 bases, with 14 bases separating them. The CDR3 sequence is CASSQIHLMNTEAFF. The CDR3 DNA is TGTGCCAGCAGCCAGATACACCTCATGAACACTGAAGCTTTCTTT.

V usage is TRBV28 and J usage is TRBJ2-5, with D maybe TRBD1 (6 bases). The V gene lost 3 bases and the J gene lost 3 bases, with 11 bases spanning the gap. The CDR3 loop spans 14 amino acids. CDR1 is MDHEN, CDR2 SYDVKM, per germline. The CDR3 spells CASSLARGEETQYF. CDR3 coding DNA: TGTGCCAGCAGTTTGGCCAGGGGAGAAGAGACCCAGTACTTC.

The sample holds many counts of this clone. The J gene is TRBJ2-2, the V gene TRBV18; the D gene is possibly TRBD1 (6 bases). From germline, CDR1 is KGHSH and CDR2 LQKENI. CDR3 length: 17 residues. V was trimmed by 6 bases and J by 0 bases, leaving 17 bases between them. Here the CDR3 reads CASSDTLGQTNTGELFF. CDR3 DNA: TGTGCCAGCTCCGACACGTTAGGACAGACGAACACCGGGGAGCTGTTTTTT.

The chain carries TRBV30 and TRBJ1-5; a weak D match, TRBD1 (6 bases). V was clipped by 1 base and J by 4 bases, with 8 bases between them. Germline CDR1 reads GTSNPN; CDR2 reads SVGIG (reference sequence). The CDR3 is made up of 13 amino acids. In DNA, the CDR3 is TGTGCCTGGAGTGGACAGGATAATCAGCCCCAGCATTTT. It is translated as CAWSGQDNQPQHF.

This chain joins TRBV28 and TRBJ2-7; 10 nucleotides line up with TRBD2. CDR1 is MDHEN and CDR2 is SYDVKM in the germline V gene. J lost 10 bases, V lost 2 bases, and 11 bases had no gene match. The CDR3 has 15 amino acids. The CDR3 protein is CASSLGTGTSGAQYF. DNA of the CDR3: TGTGCCAGCAGTTTAGGCACCGGTACTAGCGGGGCTCAGTACTTC.

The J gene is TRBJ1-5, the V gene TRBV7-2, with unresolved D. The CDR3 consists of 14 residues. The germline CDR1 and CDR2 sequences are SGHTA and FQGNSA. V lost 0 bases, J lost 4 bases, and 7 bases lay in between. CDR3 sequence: CASSLAWENQPQHF. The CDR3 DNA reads TGTGCCAGCAGCTTAGCTTGGGAGAATCAGCCCCAGCATTTT.

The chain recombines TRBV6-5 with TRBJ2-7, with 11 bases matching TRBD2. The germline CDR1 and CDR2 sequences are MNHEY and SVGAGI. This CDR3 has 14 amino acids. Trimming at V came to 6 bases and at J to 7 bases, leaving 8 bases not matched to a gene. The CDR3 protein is CASSGTSGFNEQYF. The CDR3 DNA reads TGTGCCAGCAGCGGGACTAGCGGTTTTAATGAGCAGTACTTC.

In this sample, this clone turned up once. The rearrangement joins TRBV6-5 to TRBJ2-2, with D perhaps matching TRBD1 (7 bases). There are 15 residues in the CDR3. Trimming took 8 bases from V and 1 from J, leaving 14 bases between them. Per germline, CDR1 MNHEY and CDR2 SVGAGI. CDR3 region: CASHRGTENTGELFF. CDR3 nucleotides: TGTGCCAGCCACCGGGGGACAGAGAACACCGGGGAGCTGTTTTTT.

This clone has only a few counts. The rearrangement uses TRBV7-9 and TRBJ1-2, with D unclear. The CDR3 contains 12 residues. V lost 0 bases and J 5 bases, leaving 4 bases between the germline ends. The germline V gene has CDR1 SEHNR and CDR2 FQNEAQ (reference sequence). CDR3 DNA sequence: TGTGCCAGCAGCTTAGCCGGGTATGGCTACACCTTC. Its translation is CASSLAGYGYTF.

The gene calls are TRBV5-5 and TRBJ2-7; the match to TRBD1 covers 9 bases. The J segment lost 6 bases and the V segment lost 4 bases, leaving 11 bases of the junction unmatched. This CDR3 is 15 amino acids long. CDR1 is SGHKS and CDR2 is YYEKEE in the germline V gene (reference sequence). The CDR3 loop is CASSQLQGAFSEQYF. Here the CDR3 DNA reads TGTGCCAGCAGCCAACTACAGGGGGCTTTCTCCGAGCAGTACTTC. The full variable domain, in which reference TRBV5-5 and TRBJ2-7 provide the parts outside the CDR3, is DAGVTQSPTHLIKTRGQQVTLRCSPISGHKSVSWYQQVLGQGPQFIFQYYEKEERGRGNFPDRFSARQFPNYSSELNVNALLLGDSALYLCASSQLQGAFSEQYFGPGTRLTVT.

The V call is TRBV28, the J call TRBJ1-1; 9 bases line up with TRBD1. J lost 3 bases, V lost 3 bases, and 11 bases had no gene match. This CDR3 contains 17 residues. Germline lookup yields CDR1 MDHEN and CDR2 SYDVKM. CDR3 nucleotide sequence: TGTGCCAGCAGTTTCTACGCCGGGACAGGGATTTACACTGAAGCTTTCTTT. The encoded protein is CASSFYAGTGIYTEAFF.

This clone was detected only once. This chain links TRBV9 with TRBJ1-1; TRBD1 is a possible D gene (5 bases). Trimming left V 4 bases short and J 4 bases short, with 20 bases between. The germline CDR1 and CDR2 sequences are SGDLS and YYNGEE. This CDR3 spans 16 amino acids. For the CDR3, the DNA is TGTGCCAGCAGCCCCGGTGGGGCCGCCTTGGGCACTGAAGCTTTCTTT. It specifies CASSPGGAALGTEAFF.

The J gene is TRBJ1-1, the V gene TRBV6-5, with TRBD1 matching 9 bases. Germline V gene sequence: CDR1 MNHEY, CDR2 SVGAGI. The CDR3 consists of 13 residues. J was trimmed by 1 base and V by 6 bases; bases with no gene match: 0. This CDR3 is CASRTGGNTEAFF. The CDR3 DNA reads TGTGCCAGCAGGACAGGGGGGAACACTGAAGCTTTCTTT.

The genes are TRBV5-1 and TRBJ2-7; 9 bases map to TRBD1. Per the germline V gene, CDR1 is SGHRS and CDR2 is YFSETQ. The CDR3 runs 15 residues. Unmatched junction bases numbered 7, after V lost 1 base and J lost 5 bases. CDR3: CASSLRGQGSHEQYF. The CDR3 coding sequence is TGCGCCAGCAGCTTGCGTGGACAGGGGTCTCACGAGCAGTACTTC.

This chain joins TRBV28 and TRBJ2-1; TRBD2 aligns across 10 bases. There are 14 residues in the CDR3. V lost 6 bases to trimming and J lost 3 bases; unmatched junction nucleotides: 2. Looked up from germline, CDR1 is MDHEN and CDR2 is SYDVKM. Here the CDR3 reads CASRTSGYYNEQFF. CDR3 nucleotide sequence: TGTGCCAGCAGGACTAGCGGGTACTACAATGAGCAGTTCTTC. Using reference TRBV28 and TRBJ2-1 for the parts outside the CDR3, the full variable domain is DVKVTQSSRYLVKRTGEKVFLECVQDMDHENMFWYRQDPGLGLRLIYFSYDVKMKEKGDIPEGYSVSREKKERFSLILESASTNQTSMYLCASRTSGYYNEQFFGPGTRLTVL.